This T cell receptor (beta chain) comes out of a study of control samples from healthy donors and cancer patients. Sequencing used immunoSEQ multiplex PCR; TCRdb keeps in-frame clones, though not all of them. The top ten clones hold 30% to 50% of a sample with about 120,000 clones, about 89% of them seen once. Sequencing used blood. The TCR was taken from a man between 50 and 59 years old in good health.

The CDR3 here is CASSFRGSDQETQYF. Here the CDR3 DNA reads TGTGCCAGCAGCTTTCGGGGCTCTGACCAAGAGACCCAGTACTTC. This chain connects TRBV7-2 to TRBJ2-5; D tentatively reads TRBD1 or TRBD2 (5 bases each). This CDR3 has 15 amino acids. Trimming cost V 3 bases and J 0 bases, with 11 bases left between them. Germline loops: CDR1 SGHTA, CDR2 FQGNSA.